A single sample is the source of the 5 T cell receptor beta chains below, sequenced in a study of CD8+ T cells in alopecia areata. Following RNA extraction, reverse transcription yielded cDNA that acted as the sequencing template. Profiled with immunoSEQ multiplex PCR; TCRdb holds only in-frame clones, not every one. The sample has roughly 100,000 clones, around 84% seen once. Treatment defined: oral pan-JAK inhibitor, 5-10 mg twice daily. The starting material was CD8+ T cells sorted from blood, obtained between weeks 30 and 35, from a patient treated with tofacitinib. These receptors all come from a human donor with alopecia areata.

This CDR3 is CASSLPNEQFF. The DNA for the CDR3 is TGTGCCAGCAGCTTACCCAATGAGCAGTTCTTC. The chain couples TRBV5-4 to TRBJ2-1; D not resolved. V was trimmed by 2 bases and J by 6 bases, leaving 3 bases between them. CDR1 and CDR2 (germline): SGHNT, YYREEE (reference sequence). The CDR3 has 11 residues.

This sequence joins TRBV11-2 and TRBJ2-3, with 7 positions matching TRBD2. The CDR3 covers 13 residues. V lost 8 bases to trimming and J lost 3 bases; unmatched junction nucleotides: 5. Looked up from germline, CDR1 is SGHAT and CDR2 is FQNNGV. The CDR3 loop reads CASGLVVTDTQYF. CDR3 sequence (DNA): TGTGCCAGCGGACTAGTAGTAACAGATACGCAGTATTTT. Filled out from reference TRBV11-2 and TRBJ2-3, the complete variable domain reads EAGVAQSPRYKIIEKRQSVAFWCNPISGHATLYWYQQILGQGPKLLIQFQNNGVVDDSQLPKDRFSAERLKGVDSTLKIQPAKLEDSAVYLCASGLVVTDTQYFGPGTRLTVL.

The rearrangement joins TRBV9 to TRBJ1-2, with D unresolved. The CDR3 length is 12 residues. V was trimmed by 3 bases and J by 2 bases, leaving 5 bases between them. Looked up from germline, CDR1 is SGDLS and CDR2 is YYNGEE. This CDR3 is CASSEPNYGYTF. The CDR3 coding sequence is TGTGCCAGCAGCGAACCGAACTATGGCTACACCTTC.

This rearrangement joins TRBV6-5 to TRBJ2-3; no firm D call. CDR3 length: 15 amino acids. Trimming removed 2 bases at V and 6 bases at J, with 15 bases between. Germline V gene sequence: CDR1 MNHEY, CDR2 SVGAGI. DNA for the CDR3: TGTGCCAGCAGTTACAGCTTTCCAGCTACGGATACGCAGTATTTT. Its protein is CASSYSFPATDTQYF.

This chain links TRBV27 with TRBJ2-7; D is ambiguous. Trimming took off 0 bases at V and 6 bases at J, with 9 bases between the two ends. Looked up from germline, CDR1 is MNHEY and CDR2 is SMNVEV (reference sequence). The length of the CDR3 is 13 residues. The CDR3, as DNA: TGTGCCAGCAGTTTATCGGTCGGCAGCGAGCAGTACTTC. Translating gives CASSLSVGSEQYF.